This TCR beta chain appears in the sequencing data of a study of identical twins listed by TCRdb under 2016. Turning to the overall study: TCR alpha and beta repertoires from monozygotic twins, unrelated adults of various ages and cord blood were deep-sequenced to test whether fetal clonotypes persist. Replicate twin experiments were performed at different times using different library preparation protocols to rule out contamination. What the research found in general, with its limitations: Because the same donors could not be followed over many years, the conclusions relied on cross-sectional statistical analysis. In monozygotic twins, recombination models systematically underestimated out-of-frame TCR alpha sharing, but the models matched the sharing seen between unrelated individuals. The excess sharing between twins in beta out-of-frame sequences was weaker because fewer shared sequences reduced the signal-to-noise ratio. Abundant cord blood beta clonotypes carried fewer insertions; young adult naive repertoires showed a weaker similar trend, while memory repertoires showed none. Compared with coincidental sharing between unrelated individuals, out-of-frame TCR alpha sequences shared between twins showed an excess of sequences with low generation probability. Invariant T cells such as MAIT and iNKT could partly confound zero-insertion analyses, although diverse VJ usage argued against such confounding for most clonotypes.

From the cysteine up to the phenylalanine, the CDR3 has a length of 12 residues. The only DNA kept is the CDR3, 36 bases in frame from the first base. The trim is 3 bases for V and 7 bases for J, with a gap of 8 bases between the germline ends. For CDR1 and CDR2, the germline V gene lists KGHSH and LQKENI. Libraries were prepared through 5' RACE. Sequencing instrument: Illumina HiSeq 2000. Template switching introduced a universal primer binding site; the final cDNA contained a unique molecular identifier, enabling accurate counting of TCR cDNA molecules. Specific primers in the conserved constant-segment region were used to synthesize first-strand cDNA for the TCR alpha and beta chains. To control for contamination, every cDNA library was double barcoded, receiving both a SMART-Mk sample barcode and Illumina barcodes. TruSeq adapter sequences along with Illumina sample barcodes were introduced in two successive PCR steps. The TCR alpha and beta cDNA libraries were sequenced on the Illumina HiSeq platform using custom primers. As for the authors' bioinformatics: MiGEC was used to process raw reads and extract unique molecular identifiers, and MiXCR was used to find CDR3 positions. Recombination models were inferred per individual with the repgenHMM and IGoR tools using an EM algorithm. The analysis of shared clonotypes was done with the tcR package in R, with sharing normalized by the product of cloneset sizes. To study raw recombination free of thymic and clonal selection effects, out-of-frame nonproductive sequences were analyzed. TCRdb cleaned the public reads at Q25 with fastp, built clones with MiXCR and kept in-frame beta chains. Identical CDR3 protein sequences are pooled into one entry, listed with their most common genes and DNA. The V and J calls and clone size are TCRdb's, not the authors'. The sample profile shows under 300,000 distinct CDR3 sequences; about 13% of them were found once. Clones ranked in the top ten supply 4% to 5% of the sample.

Turning to this clonotype: Its antigen remains unidentified. Base qualities are not provided; no much larger clone lies one nucleotide away.

Every donor was a healthy Caucasian. Three pairs of female monozygotic twins, all aged roughly 18 to 29 years, made up the twin cohort. Miltenyi CD45RO+ enrichment and human naive T-cell isolation kits were used to isolate memory (CD45RO+) and naive T cells from PBMC. These same data were also listed under a study on yellow fever vaccine responses in identical twins. Reported in the second study: The authors reported that the T cell response to vaccination in identical twins appeared partly convergent and partly personalized. The study precisely tracked vaccine-responding T cell clones in identical twins.

This sequence was found in a young woman in good health. The sequence is built from TRBV18 and TRBJ2-3, with the D segment identity uncertain. What was sequenced was memory (CD45RO+) T cells sorted from blood. Explained via the paper, the cell subset or site label denotes: CD45RO+ enriched T cells. The CDR3 sequence is CASSPRNYTQYF. The DNA is TGTGCCAGCTCACCCCGCAATTATACGCAGTATTTT.